A selection of T cell receptor beta chains follows, all from one sample in a study of cytomegalovirus exposure and HLA in healthy donors. Measured with immunoSEQ multiplex PCR; TCRdb has only the in-frame clones, and not every one. Of some 130,000 clones detected, 80% appear once; the ten largest clones hold around 2%. The sample comprised PBMCs. These receptors came from a man aged 30 to 45 in good health and CMV-seronegative. The CDR3 runs from the conserved cysteine through the conserved F or W. D genes are given only for firm matches. Size is stated for part of the rows, as once, few or many counts, or as a class when the clone is expanded.

few,TRBV6-5,TRBJ1-2,NA,CASMAGSGYTF,TGTGCCAGCATGGCGGGCAGCGGCTACACCTTC
NA,TRBV14,TRBJ1-5,NA,CASSQVYGQPQHF,TGTGCCAGCAGCCAAGTATATGGCCAGCCCCAGCATTTT
once,TRBV6-1,TRBJ1-5,TRBD1,CASSGPMTGNNQPQHF,TGTGCCAGCAGTGGCCCCATGACAGGGAATAATCAGCCCCAGCATTTT
NA,TRBV11-2,TRBJ1-2,NA,CASSFRNSHYGYTF,TGTGCCAGCAGCTTCAGGAACAGCCACTATGGCTACACCTTC
NA,TRBV5-4,TRBJ1-3,TRBD1,CASSFGGQAGNTIYF,TGTGCCAGCAGCTTTGGTGGACAGGCTGGAAACACCATATATTTT
NA,TRBV7-9,TRBJ1-3,TRBD1,CSSSKRQGASGNTIYF,TGTTCCAGCAGCAAGCGACAGGGGGCGTCTGGAAACACCATATATTTT
NA,TRBV10-3,TRBJ2-1,TRBD2,CAITRLAGSDNEQFF,TGTGCCATCACCCGACTAGCGGGATCCGACAATGAGCAGTTCTTC
NA,TRBV7-8,TRBJ2-6,TRBD1,CASRFRDRGTSGANVLTF,TGTGCCAGCAGGTTCCGGGACAGGGGTACCTCTGGGGCCAACGTCCTGACTTTC
NA,TRBV14,TRBJ1-1,TRBD1,CASSQDRGFWENTEAFF,TGTGCCAGCAGCCAGGACAGGGGATTTTGGGAGAACACTGAAGCTTTCTTT
NA,TRBV11-2,TRBJ1-2,NA,CASSLGRASYTF,TGTGCCAGCAGCTTAGGGAGAGCGAGCTACACCTTC
NA,TRBV6-5,TRBJ2-7,TRBD2,CASSYSQGGVYEQYF,TGTGCCAGCAGTTACTCCCAGGGAGGGGTCTACGAGCAGTACTTC
NA,TRBV5-1,TRBJ1-2,TRBD1,CASSPGTESNYGYTF,TGCGCCAGCAGTCCCGGGACAGAATCTAACTATGGCTACACCTTC
NA,TRBV15,TRBJ2-2,TRBD2,CATRPPSGRSGAGELFF,TGTGCCACCCGCCCCCCTAGCGGGAGGAGTGGAGCCGGGGAGCTGTTTTTT
NA,TRBV2,TRBJ1-4,NA,CATFGGRVNEKLFF,TGTGCCACCTTCGGCGGCAGGGTTAATGAAAAACTGTTTTTT
once,TRBV5-4,TRBJ1-2,TRBD1,CASSPVRGQNYGYTF,TGTGCCAGCAGCCCGGTCAGGGGGCAGAACTATGGCTACACCTTC
NA,TRBV7-6,TRBJ2-3,NA,CASSLTLTEGGTDTQYF,TGTGCCAGCAGCCTAACCCTGACAGAGGGGGGCACAGATACGCAGTATTTT
NA,TRBV27,TRBJ2-2,NA,CASSFLVVPTGELFF,TGTGCCAGCAGTTTCCTAGTGGTCCCCACCGGGGAGCTGTTTTTT
NA,TRBV28,TRBJ1-3,NA,CASSQGNAGNTIYF,TGTGCCAGCAGTCAGGGGAATGCTGGAAACACCATATATTTT
few,TRBV19,TRBJ1-3,NA,CASTGSGNTIYF,TGTGCCAGCACAGGTTCTGGAAACACCATATATTTT
NA,TRBV13,TRBJ2-1,NA,CASRASSYNEQFF,TGTGCCAGCAGAGCTAGCTCCTACAATGAGCAGTTCTTC
NA,TRBV13,TRBJ2-1,NA,CASSGRGGSWGNEQFF,TGTGCCAGCAGCGGCAGGGGCGGGAGTTGGGGCAATGAGCAGTTCTTC
NA,TRBV5-1,TRBJ2-3,NA,CASSLAWGGPNTQYF,TGCGCCAGCAGCTTGGCTTGGGGGGGGCCAAATACGCAGTATTTT
NA,TRBV30,TRBJ1-6,NA,CASTKGESSYNSPLHF,TGTGCCTCCACAAAAGGAGAGAGCTCCTATAATTCACCCCTCCACTTT
NA,TRBV18,TRBJ1-1,TRBD1,CASSQGQGTEAFF,TGTGCCAGCTCCCAGGGACAGGGCACTGAAGCTTTCTTT
NA,TRBV15,TRBJ2-5,NA,CATSRDRGRETQYF,TGTGCCACCAGCAGAGACAGGGGAAGAGAGACCCAGTACTTC
NA,TRBV6-1,TRBJ2-4,TRBD2,CASRLMGGNIQYF,TGTGCCAGCAGGCTGATGGGGGGGAACATTCAGTACTTC
few,TRBV19,TRBJ1-1,NA,CASSMILGGVEAFF,TGTGCCAGTAGTATGATATTAGGAGGGGTTGAAGCTTTCTTT
NA,TRBV5-6,TRBJ2-7,NA,CASSLRGPSSYEQYF,TGTGCCAGCAGCTTGAGGGGCCCTAGCTCCTACGAGCAGTACTTC
NA,TRBV5-1,TRBJ1-4,TRBD1,CASSVGTGAEKLFF,TGCGCCAGCAGCGTCGGGACAGGGGCCGAAAAACTGTTTTTT
NA,TRBV14,TRBJ2-7,TRBD1,CASSPQTGGYEQYF,TGTGCCAGCAGCCCGCAGACAGGGGGCTACGAGCAGTACTTC
NA,TRBV30,TRBJ2-7,NA,CAWRNKNYEQYF,TGTGCCTGGAGAAACAAAAACTACGAGCAGTACTTC
NA,TRBV2,TRBJ1-5,NA,CATRALYSNQPQHF,TGTGCCACCAGGGCCCTTTATAGCAATCAGCCCCAGCATTTT
NA,TRBV27,TRBJ2-3,NA,CASSRLFGTPVLF,TGTGCCAGCAGTCGACTATTCGGGACTCCGGTCCTCTTT
NA,TRBV5-6,TRBJ2-7,TRBD2,CASSVPGTSGRFYEQYF,TGTGCCAGCAGCGTCCCCGGGACTAGCGGGAGATTCTACGAGCAGTACTTC
NA,TRBV27,TRBJ2-1,NA,CASSKGLSSEQFF,TGTGCCAGCAGTAAGGGACTTAGCTCGGAGCAGTTCTTC
NA,TRBV6-5,TRBJ2-5,TRBD1,CASRQLTGEETQYF,TGTGCCAGCAGACAACTGACAGGGGAAGAGACCCAGTACTTC
NA,TRBV11-2,TRBJ2-7,NA,CASSLRGAGSYEQYF,TGTGCCAGCAGCTTAAGAGGGGCGGGGAGCTACGAGCAGTACTTC
NA,TRBV19,TRBJ1-1,NA,CASSQGITEAFF,TGTGCCAGTAGTCAGGGAATCACTGAAGCTTTCTTT
NA,TRBV7-2,TRBJ2-5,TRBD2,CASSLGTSGARWQYF,TGTGCCAGCAGCTTAGGGACTAGCGGGGCGCGGTGGCAGTACTTC
NA,TRBV9,TRBJ2-3,NA,CASSERQAADTQYF,TGTGCCAGCAGCGAGAGACAGGCCGCAGATACGCAGTATTTT
NA,TRBV7-8,TRBJ2-7,TRBD1,CASSSTGTGVEQYF,TGTGCCAGCAGCTCCACCGGGACAGGGGTCGAGCAGTACTTC
NA,TRBV28,TRBJ2-4,NA,CASLELAKNIQYF,TGTGCCAGCTTAGAACTAGCCAAAAACATTCAGTACTTC
once,TRBV7-8,TRBJ1-2,NA,CASSSRWDYNYGYTF,TGTGCCAGCAGCTCCAGATGGGACTACAACTATGGCTACACCTTC